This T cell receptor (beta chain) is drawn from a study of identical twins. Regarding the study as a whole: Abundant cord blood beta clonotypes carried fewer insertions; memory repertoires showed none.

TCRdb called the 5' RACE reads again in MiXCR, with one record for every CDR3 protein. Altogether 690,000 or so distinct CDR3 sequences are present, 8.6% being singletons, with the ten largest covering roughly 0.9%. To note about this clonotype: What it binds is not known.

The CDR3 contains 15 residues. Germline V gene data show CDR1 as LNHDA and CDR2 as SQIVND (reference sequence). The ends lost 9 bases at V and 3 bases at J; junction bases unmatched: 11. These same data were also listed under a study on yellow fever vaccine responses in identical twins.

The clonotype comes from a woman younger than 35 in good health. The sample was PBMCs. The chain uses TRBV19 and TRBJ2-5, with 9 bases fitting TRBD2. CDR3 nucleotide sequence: TGTGCCAGCCAGACGAACCTAGCGGGAAAAGAGACCCAGTACTTC. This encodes CASQTNLAGKETQYF.